These T cell receptor beta chains were read from a single sample in a study of blood T cell repertoires in COVID-19. Assay used: immunoSEQ multiplex PCR; TCRdb lists only in-frame clones, some missing. Here the sample spans fewer than 150,000 clones, approximately 85% being singletons. Sample: peripheral blood. These TCRs come from a human donor in a cohort sampled during active COVID-19. Both conserved end residues are part of each CDR3. Each record gives: J gene, V gene, D gene, clone size, CDR3 protein, CDR3 DNA. A D gene is named only where the DNA matches it firmly. Clone size, where shown, is once, few, many, or a class for clones that have expanded.

TRBJ2-1,TRBV2,TRBD2,-,CASSSRRGADYNEQFF,TGTGCCAGCAGTTCGCGGCGGGGGGCCGACTACAATGAGCAGTTCTTC
TRBJ2-2,TRBV7-2,-,-,CASSPRGGITGELFF,TGTGCCAGCAGCCCTAGGGGCGGGATAACCGGGGAGCTGTTTTTT
TRBJ2-1,TRBV7-9,TRBD2,-,CASSRLAGGNHNEQFF,TGTGCCAGCAGCAGACTAGCGGGAGGAAACCACAATGAGCAGTTCTTC
TRBJ1-1,TRBV11-2,-,-,CASSPGAPPEAFF,TGTGCCAGCAGCCCAGGGGCGCCGCCTGAAGCTTTCTTT
TRBJ1-3,TRBV6-5,-,few,CASSYSRDLTGNTIYF,TGTGCCAGCAGTTACTCCAGGGACTTGACTGGAAACACCATATATTTT
TRBJ2-1,TRBV11-2,-,few,CASSLVGQNEQFF,TGTGCCAGCAGCTTAGTGGGGCAGAATGAGCAGTTCTTC
TRBJ1-5,TRBV7-4,TRBD1,-,CASSSQSRDRGLSNQPQHF,TGTGCCAGCAGCTCACAGTCCCGGGACAGGGGGCTCAGCAATCAGCCCCAGCATTTT
TRBJ1-2,TRBV6-2/TRBV6-3,-,few,CASSYRGSGYTF,TGTGCCAGCAGTTATCGGGGGAGCGGCTACACCTTC
TRBJ1-3,TRBV7-6,TRBD1,-,CASSLQGNSGNTIYF,TGTGCCAGCAGCCTACAGGGGAACTCTGGAAACACCATATATTTT
TRBJ2-3,TRBV9,TRBD2,-,CASSASLAGADTQYF,TGTGCCAGCAGCGCGAGTCTAGCGGGAGCAGATACGCAGTATTTT
TRBJ1-2,TRBV19,-,many,CASSPQTGRRHYGYTF,TGTGCCAGTAGTCCCCAGACAGGTCGTAGACACTATGGCTACACCTTC
TRBJ2-2,TRBV12-5,-,-,CASAWDWELFF,TGTGCTAGTGCCTGGGACTGGGAGCTGTTTTTT
TRBJ1-2,TRBV7-2,-,-,CASSDRQGNPYGYTF,TGTGCCAGCAGCGACCGGCAGGGGAACCCTTATGGCTACACCTTC
TRBJ2-1,TRBV4-3,-,-,CASRQDLSSYNEQFF,TGCGCCAGCAGACAAGATCTTAGCAGTTACAATGAGCAGTTCTTC
TRBJ2-7,TRBV9,-,-,CASSVGGETYEQYF,TGTGCCAGCAGCGTAGGGGGGGAGACCTACGAGCAGTACTTC
TRBJ2-5,TRBV4-1,TRBD1,-,CASSHSPDRTQETQYF,TGCGCCAGCAGCCATAGCCCGGACAGGACCCAAGAGACCCAGTACTTC
TRBJ1-2,TRBV4-3,-,-,CASSSRVANYGYTF,TGCGCCAGCAGCTCGAGGGTAGCTAACTATGGCTACACCTTC
TRBJ1-5,TRBV28,TRBD1,few,CASSLGTGRQPQHF,TGTGCCAGCAGTCTCGGGACAGGGAGGCAGCCCCAGCATTTT
TRBJ1-2,TRBV27,-,once,CASSPTGRGFYGYTF,TGTGCCAGCAGTCCCACCGGCAGGGGTTTCTATGGCTACACCTTC
TRBJ1-2,TRBV6-6,-,-,CASSYSTDIYGYTF,TGTGCCAGCAGTTACTCGACAGATATCTATGGCTACACCTTC
TRBJ2-1,TRBV4-1,-,few,CASSPLGTNEQFF,TGCGCCAGCAGCCCGCTAGGTACGAATGAGCAGTTCTTC
TRBJ2-1,TRBV5-4,TRBD2,-,CASSLEAGVSEQFF,TGTGCCAGCAGCTTGGAAGCGGGAGTTAGTGAGCAGTTCTTC
TRBJ2-4,TRBV28,TRBD1,-,CASRRPTGVEGKNIQYF,TGTGCCAGCAGACGACCGACAGGGGTGGAAGGCAAAAACATTCAGTACTTC
TRBJ2-1,TRBV15,TRBD1,once,CATSRQATGHEQFF,TGTGCCACCAGCAGACAAGCGACAGGGCATGAGCAGTTCTTC
TRBJ2-1,TRBV25-1,TRBD2,-,CASSHGLAGGYNEQFF,TGTGCCAGCAGCCATGGACTAGCGGGGGGTTACAATGAGCAGTTCTTC
TRBJ2-3,TRBV7-2,-,-,CASSLRLASTDTQYF,TGTGCCAGCAGCTTACGGCTAGCGAGCACAGATACGCAGTATTTT
TRBJ2-5,TRBV24-1,TRBD1,-,CATSDGGTGPRETQYF,TGTGCCACCAGTGATGGGGGGACAGGCCCTAGGGAGACCCAGTACTTC
TRBJ1-1,TRBV19,TRBD1,-,CASSIAPWTGGTLHTEAFF,TGTGCCAGTAGTATAGCCCCCTGGACAGGGGGCACCCTTCACACTGAAGCTTTCTTT
TRBJ2-1,TRBV27,TRBD2,-,CASKTSGRVYEQFF,TGTGCCAGCAAAACTAGCGGGAGGGTCTATGAGCAGTTCTTC